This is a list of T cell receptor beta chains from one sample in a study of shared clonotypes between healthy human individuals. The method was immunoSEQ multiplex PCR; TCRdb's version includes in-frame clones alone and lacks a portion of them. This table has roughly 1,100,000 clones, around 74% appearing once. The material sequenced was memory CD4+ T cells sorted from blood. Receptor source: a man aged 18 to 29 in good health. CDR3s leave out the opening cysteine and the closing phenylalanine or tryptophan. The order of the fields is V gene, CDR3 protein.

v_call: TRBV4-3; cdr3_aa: ASSQVWENEQY
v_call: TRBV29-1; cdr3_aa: SVVRGSREQY
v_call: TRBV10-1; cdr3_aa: ASSELQGVAEAF
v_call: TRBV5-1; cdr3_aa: ASGMGPYNEQF
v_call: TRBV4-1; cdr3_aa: ASSSGTGGTQETQY
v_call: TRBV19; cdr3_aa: ASSISKTLSTDTQY
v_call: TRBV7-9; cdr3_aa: ASSPGVAPGNTIY
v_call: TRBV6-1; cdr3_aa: ASTTLGGYEQY
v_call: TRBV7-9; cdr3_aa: ASSLLGTSGKTQY
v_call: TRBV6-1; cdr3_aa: ASRFQGGTEAF
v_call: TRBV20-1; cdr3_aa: SAPGLYEQF
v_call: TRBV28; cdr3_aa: ASRDRGGTDTQY
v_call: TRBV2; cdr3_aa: ASSSSGGKGDTQY
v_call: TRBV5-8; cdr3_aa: ASSLLGSSYEQY
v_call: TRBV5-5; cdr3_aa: ASSLPGTDYGYT
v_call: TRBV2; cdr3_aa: ATRTRSSTDTQY
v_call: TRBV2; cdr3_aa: ASSYRRTEAF
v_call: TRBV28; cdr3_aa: ASSSPGGTNTIY
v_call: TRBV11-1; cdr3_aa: ASSQLDTKGELF
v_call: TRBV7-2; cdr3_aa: ASSLAEGPEQY
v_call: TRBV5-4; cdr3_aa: ASSPGQELYGYT
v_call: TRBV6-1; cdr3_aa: ASSEGSPYEQY
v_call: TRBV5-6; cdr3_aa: ASSLDVEQY
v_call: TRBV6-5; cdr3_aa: ASRSFRFSGYT
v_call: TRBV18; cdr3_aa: ASSQTGLYGYT
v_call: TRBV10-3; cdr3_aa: ATNPQGLNTEAF
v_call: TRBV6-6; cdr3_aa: ASKSRQLDTQY
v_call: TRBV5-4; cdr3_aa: ASSGDWNSPLH
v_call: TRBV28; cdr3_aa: ASSPDSYEQY
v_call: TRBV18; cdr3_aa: ASSPKLADPYEQY
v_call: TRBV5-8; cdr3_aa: ASSPAGDFYEQY
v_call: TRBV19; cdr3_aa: ASAPRASSGNTIY